The 12 T cell receptor beta chains presented below share a single source sample, sequenced in a study of lymphopenia after photon versus proton radiotherapy. The method was immunoSEQ multiplex PCR; TCRdb's version includes in-frame clones alone and lacks a portion of them. This sample has almost 7,500 clones, with more than 75% found just once. The starting material was peripheral blood, obtained from a patient treated with photon-based radiotherapy. The receptor source for this set is a young man with gastric cancer.

This chain links TRBV7-8 with TRBJ2-5, with D perhaps matching TRBD2 (6 bases). Trimming took off 1 base at V and 4 bases at J, with 16 bases between the two ends. The germline gives CDR1 SGHVS, CDR2 FQNEAQ. This CDR3 spans 16 amino acids. Here the CDR3 DNA reads TGTGCCAGCAGCTTAGACGTATCCGGGGGACTAGAGACCCAGTACTTC. Protein product: CASSLDVSGGLETQYF.

This rearrangement joins TRBV5-1 to TRBJ2-1; D remains unclear. Trimming pared 3 bases from V and 6 bases from J, leaving 19 bases between. This CDR3 is built from 16 residues. Germline V lookup: CDR1 SGHRS, CDR2 YFSETQ. The CDR3 loop is CASSSGRHLTGNEQFF. CDR3 in DNA: TGCGCCAGCAGCTCCGGACGGCACCTAACGGGCAATGAGCAGTTCTTC.

This clone was counted once. The chain combines TRBV28 with TRBJ1-2, with D unclear. The CDR3 loop spans 11 amino acids. Trimming removed 4 bases at V and 7 bases at J, with 7 bases between. The germline V gene encodes CDR1 MDHEN and CDR2 SYDVKM. The DNA for the CDR3 is TGTGCCAGCAGTTCTCAGACTGGCTACACCTTC. Translation gives CASSSQTGYTF.

The gene calls are TRBV6-1 and TRBJ2-2; D call uncertain. The CDR3 consists of 13 residues. CDR1 is MNHNS, CDR2 SASEGT, per germline. The V end lost 6 bases, the J end lost 4 bases, and 9 bases lay between the germline ends. This CDR3 reads CASSSLGTGELFF. DNA for the CDR3: TGTGCCAGCAGCAGTCTGGGCACCGGGGAGCTGTTTTTT.

The CDR3 DNA reads TGTGCCAGCAACACAGACGCGAGCACTGAAGCTTTCTTT. Protein sequence: CASNTDASTEAFF. The rearrangement uses TRBV28 and TRBJ1-1; no firm D call. There are 13 residues in the CDR3. Germline V gene lookup returns CDR1 MDHEN and CDR2 SYDVKM. Trimming pared 7 bases from V and 4 bases from J, leaving 13 bases between.

The chain's CDR3 is CASSQGTGLDTEAFF. CDR3 DNA: TGTGCCAGTAGTCAAGGGACAGGGTTGGACACTGAAGCTTTCTTT. The chain has TRBV19 and TRBJ1-1; 9 nucleotides line up with TRBD1. Per the germline V gene, CDR1 is LNHDA and CDR2 is SQIVND (reference sequence). The CDR3 totals 15 residues. With V trimmed by 5 bases and J by 3 bases, 7 bases remained unmatched.

This clone was observed a handful of times. V is TRBV7-2 and J is TRBJ1-5; D is uncertain. Germline V gene lookup returns CDR1 SGHTA and CDR2 FQGNSA. This CDR3 region has 13 residues. Trimming took 2 bases from V and 6 from J, leaving 8 bases between them. The CDR3 loop is CASSLTRSQPQHF. CDR3 nucleotides: TGTGCCAGCAGCTTAACTCGCAGTCAGCCCCAGCATTTT.

Concerning this clone: A junction boundary mismatches the germline segment, possibly from a read error. This chain links TRBV28 with TRBJ2-7; tentatively, D is TRBD1 (6 bases). Germline lookup yields CDR1 MDHEN and CDR2 SYDVKM. The CDR3 sequence is 12 residues long. The CDR3 coding sequence is TGTGCCAGTAGTTTACAGGGCTACGAGCAGTACTTC. Translated, it gives CASSLQGYEQYF.

The V gene is TRBV6-1, the J gene TRBJ2-5; possibly TRBD1 for D (6 bases). There are 13 residues in the CDR3. V was cut by 5 bases and J by 1 base, with 8 bases left in between. CDR1 and CDR2 (germline): MNHNS, SASEGT. The CDR3 coding sequence is TGTGCCAGCAGTCAGGGGAGCCAAGAGACCCAGTACTTC. As protein: CASSQGSQETQYF.

The chain employs TRBV2 and TRBJ2-1; 11 bases line up with TRBD2. Germline V gene sequence: CDR1 SNHLY, CDR2 FYNNEI. Unmatched junction bases numbered 5, after V lost 1 base and J lost 6 bases. This CDR3 is 16 amino acids long. The CDR3 sequence is CASSEEGLAGGNEQFF. The CDR3 DNA follows: TGTGCCAGCAGTGAAGAAGGGCTAGCGGGGGGCAATGAGCAGTTCTTC.

This chain joins TRBV10-2 and TRBJ2-2; 9 bases line up with TRBD2. Germline CDR1 reads WSHSY; CDR2 reads SAAADI. The CDR3 is 18 residues long. The trim removed 10 bases at V and 1 base at J, leaving 16 bases unmatched. CDR3 DNA sequence: TGCGCCACCAACCCGATGACTTTAGCGGGAGAGAACACCGGGGAGCTGTTTTTT. Amino acid sequence: CATNPMTLAGENTGELFF.

DNA of the CDR3: TGTGCCAGCAGCCGGGGTCTACCGGGGGACGAGCAGTACTTC. Translated: CASSRGLPGDEQYF. The chain joins TRBV11-2 to TRBJ2-7; the D gene is possibly TRBD2 (6 bases). The V and J ends lost 5 bases and 5 bases respectively, with 16 bases between them. CDR3 length: 14 residues. The germline V gene encodes CDR1 SGHAT and CDR2 FQNNGV.